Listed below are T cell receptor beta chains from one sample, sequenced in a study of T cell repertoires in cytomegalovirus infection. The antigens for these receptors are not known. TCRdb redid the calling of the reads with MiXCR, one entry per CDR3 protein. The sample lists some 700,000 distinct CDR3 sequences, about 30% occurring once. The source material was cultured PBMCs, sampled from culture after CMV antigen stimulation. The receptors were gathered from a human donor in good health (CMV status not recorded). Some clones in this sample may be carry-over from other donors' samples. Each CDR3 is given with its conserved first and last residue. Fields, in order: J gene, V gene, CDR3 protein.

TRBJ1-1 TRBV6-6 CASTTGRRGENTEAFF
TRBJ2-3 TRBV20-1 CSARVGGSTDTQYF
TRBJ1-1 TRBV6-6 CASRRREYTEAFF
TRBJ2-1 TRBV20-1 CSARASSGPGGSYNEQFF
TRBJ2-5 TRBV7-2 CASSFPGEGETQYF
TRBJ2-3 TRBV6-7 CASSYLRSMTTDTQYF
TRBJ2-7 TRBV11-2 CASSLLGAKTTYEQYF
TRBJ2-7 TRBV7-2 CASSGDYTYEQYF
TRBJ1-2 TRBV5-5 CASSLSARSGAGYTF
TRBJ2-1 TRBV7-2 CASSPGLAGTYNEQFF
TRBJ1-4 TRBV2 CASSSEWQLEKLFF
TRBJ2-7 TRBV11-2 CASSQPDRGSSYEQYF
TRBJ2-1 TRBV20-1 CSARVRWDEQFF
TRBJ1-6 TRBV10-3 CAISERGGQSMSPLHF
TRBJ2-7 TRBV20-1 CSANGVQGYEQYF
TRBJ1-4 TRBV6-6 CASSFDREDEKLFF
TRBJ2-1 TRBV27 CASSFGQGINEQFF
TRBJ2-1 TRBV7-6 CASSPRRTEKYNEQFF
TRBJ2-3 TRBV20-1 CSARRGGADTQYF
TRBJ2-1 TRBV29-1 CSDLTTWNEQFF
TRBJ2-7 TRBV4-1 CASSQGDGIGSSLYEQYF
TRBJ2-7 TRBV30 CAWSQTLRFEQYF
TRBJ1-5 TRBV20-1 CSARLGLMQPQHF
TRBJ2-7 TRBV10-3 CAISSRVTYEQYF
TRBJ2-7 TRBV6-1 CASSYRGDYEQYF